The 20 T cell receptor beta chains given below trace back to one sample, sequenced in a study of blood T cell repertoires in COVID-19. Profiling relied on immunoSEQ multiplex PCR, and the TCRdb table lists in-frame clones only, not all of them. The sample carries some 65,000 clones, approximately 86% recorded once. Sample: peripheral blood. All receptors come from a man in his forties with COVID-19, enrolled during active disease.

DNA of the CDR3: TGTGCCAGCAGCTTAGATTCTAGCGGGGGCAGGGAGCAGTTCTTC. Protein: CASSLDSSGGREQFF. The chain couples TRBV7-2 to TRBJ2-1, with 10 bases aligning to TRBD2. CDR1 is SGHTA, CDR2 FQGNSA, per germline. This CDR3 is 15 amino acids long. Trimming cost V 1 base and J 10 bases; bases outside gene matches: 7.

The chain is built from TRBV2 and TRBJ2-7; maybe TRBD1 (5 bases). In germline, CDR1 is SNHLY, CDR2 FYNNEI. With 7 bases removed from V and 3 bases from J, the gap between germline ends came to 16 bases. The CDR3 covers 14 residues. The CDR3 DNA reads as TGTGCCAGCACCTTGCAGGGAACAGTCTACGAGCAGTACTTC. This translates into CASTLQGTVYEQYF. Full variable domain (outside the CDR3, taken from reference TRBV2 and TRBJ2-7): EPEVTQTPSHQVTQMGQEVILRCVPISNHLYFYWYRQILGQKVEFLVSFYNNEISEKSEIFDDQFSVERPDGSNFTLKIRSTKLEDSAMYFCASTLQGTVYEQYFGPGTRLTVT.

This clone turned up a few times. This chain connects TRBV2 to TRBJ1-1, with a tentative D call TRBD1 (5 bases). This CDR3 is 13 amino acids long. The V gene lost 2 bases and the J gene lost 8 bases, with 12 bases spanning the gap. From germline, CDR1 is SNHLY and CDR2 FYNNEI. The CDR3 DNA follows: TGTGCCAGCAGTGAAAGGGGAGGACGCGAAGCTTTCTTT. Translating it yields CASSERGGREAFF.

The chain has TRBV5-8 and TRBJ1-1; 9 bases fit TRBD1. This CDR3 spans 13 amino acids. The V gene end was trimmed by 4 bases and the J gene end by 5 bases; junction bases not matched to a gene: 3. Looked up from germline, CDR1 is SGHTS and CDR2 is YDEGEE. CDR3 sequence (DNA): TGTGCCAGCAGCCGTGACAGGGGGACTGAAGCTTTCTTT. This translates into CASSRDRGTEAFF.

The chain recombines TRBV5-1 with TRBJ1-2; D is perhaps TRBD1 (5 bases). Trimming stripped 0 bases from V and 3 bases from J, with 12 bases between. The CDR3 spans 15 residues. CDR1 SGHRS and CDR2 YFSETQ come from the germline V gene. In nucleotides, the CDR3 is TGCGCCAGCAGCTTGGAGGGGCAGGGTGACTATGGCTACACCTTC. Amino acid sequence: CASSLEGQGDYGYTF.

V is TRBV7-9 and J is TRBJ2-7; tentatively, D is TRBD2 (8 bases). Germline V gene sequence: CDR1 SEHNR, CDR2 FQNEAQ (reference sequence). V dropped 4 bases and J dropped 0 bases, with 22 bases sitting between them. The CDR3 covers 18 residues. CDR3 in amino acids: CASSSRGRGGLYSYEQYF. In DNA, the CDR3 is TGTGCCAGCAGCTCGAGGGGGCGCGGGGGGCTCTACTCCTACGAGCAGTACTTC.

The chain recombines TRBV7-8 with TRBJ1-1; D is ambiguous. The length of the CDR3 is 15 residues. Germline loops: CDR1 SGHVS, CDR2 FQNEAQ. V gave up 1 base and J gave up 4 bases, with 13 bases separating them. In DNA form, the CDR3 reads TGTGCCAGCAGCTTAGTCCCTAAGGGAGTCACTGAAGCTTTCTTT. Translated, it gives CASSLVPKGVTEAFF.

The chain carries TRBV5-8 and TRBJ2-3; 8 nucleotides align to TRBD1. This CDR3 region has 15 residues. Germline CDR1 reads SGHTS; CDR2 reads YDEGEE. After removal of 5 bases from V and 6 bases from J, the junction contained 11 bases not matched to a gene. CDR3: CASSARQGLLDTQYF. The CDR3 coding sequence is TGTGCCAGCAGTGCCCGACAGGGGCTGCTGGATACGCAGTATTTT.

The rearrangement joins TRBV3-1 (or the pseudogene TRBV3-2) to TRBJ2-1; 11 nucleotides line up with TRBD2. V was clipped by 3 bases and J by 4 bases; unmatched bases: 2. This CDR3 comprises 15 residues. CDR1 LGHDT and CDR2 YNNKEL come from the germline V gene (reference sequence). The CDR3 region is CASSQTSGVYNEQFF. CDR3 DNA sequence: TGTGCCAGCAGCCAGACTAGCGGGGTTTACAATGAGCAGTTCTTC.

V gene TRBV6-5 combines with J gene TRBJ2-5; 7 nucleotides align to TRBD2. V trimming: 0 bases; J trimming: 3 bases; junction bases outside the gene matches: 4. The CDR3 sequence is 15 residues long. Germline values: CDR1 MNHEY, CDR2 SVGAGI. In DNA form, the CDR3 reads TGTGCCAGCAGTTACTCGAGTCTAGCGGAAGAGACCCAGTACTTC. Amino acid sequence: CASSYSSLAEETQYF.

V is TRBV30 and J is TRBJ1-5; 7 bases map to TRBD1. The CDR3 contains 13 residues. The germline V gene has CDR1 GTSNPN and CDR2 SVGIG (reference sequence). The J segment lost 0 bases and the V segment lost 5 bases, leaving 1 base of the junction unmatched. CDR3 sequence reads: CAWGQDSNQPQHF. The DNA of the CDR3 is TGTGCCTGGGGACAGGATAGCAATCAGCCCCAGCATTTT.

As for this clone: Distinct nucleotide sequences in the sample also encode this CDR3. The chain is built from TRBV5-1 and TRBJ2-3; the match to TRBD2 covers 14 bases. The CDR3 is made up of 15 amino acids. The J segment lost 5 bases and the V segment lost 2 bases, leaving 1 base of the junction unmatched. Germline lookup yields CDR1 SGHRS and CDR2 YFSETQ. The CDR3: CASSLGTSGGDTQYF. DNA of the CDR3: TGCGCCAGCAGCTTAGGGACTAGCGGGGGAGATACGCAGTATTTT.

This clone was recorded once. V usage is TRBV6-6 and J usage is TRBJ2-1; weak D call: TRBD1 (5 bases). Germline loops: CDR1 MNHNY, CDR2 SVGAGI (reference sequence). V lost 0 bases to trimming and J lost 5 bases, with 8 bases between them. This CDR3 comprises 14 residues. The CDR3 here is CASSYSDTDNEQFF. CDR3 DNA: TGTGCCAGCAGTTACTCGGACACCGACAATGAGCAGTTCTTC.

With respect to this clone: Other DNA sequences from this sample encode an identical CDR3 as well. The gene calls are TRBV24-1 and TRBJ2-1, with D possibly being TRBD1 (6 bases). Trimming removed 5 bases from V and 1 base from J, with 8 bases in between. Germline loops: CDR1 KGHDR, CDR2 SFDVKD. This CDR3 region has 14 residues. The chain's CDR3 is CATSATGSYNEQFF. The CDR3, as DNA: TGTGCCACCAGTGCAACAGGGTCCTACAATGAGCAGTTCTTC.

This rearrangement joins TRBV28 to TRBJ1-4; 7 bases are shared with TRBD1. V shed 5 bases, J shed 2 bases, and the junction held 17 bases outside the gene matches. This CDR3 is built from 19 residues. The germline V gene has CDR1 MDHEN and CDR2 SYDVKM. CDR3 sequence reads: CASSPQTRDSLVTNEKLFF. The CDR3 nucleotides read TGTGCCAGCAGTCCCCAAACCAGGGACAGCTTGGTTACTAATGAAAAACTGTTTTTT.

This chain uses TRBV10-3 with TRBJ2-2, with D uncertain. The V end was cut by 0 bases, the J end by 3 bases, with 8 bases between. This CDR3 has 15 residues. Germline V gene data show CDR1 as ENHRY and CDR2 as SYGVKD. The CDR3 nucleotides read TGTGCCATCAGTGAGTCCCACTCCTACACCGGGGAGCTGTTTTTT. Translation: CAISESHSYTGELFF.

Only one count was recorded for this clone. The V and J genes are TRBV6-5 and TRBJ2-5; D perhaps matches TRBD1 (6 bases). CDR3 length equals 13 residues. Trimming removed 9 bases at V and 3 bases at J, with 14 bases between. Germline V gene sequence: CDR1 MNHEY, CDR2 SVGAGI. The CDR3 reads CASSRQVEETQYF. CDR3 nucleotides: TGTGCCAGTTCCCGACAGGTTGAAGAGACCCAGTACTTC.

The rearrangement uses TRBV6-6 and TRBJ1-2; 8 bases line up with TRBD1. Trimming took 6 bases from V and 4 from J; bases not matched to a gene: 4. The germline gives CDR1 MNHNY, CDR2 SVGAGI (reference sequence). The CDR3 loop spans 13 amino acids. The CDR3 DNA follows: TGTGCCAGCAGCCAACAGGGGGTCTATGGCTACACCTTC. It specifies CASSQQGVYGYTF.

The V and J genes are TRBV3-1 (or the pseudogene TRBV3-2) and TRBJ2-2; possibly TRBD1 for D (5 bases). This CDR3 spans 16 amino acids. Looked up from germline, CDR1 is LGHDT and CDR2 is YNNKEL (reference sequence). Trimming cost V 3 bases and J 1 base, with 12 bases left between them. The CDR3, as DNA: TGTGCCAGCAGCCAGTATAGTCAGGGGAACACCGGGGAGCTGTTTTTT. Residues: CASSQYSQGNTGELFF.

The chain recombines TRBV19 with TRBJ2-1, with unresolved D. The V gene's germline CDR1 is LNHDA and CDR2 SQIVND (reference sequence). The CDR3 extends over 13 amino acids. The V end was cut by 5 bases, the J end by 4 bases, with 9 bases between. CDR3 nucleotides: TGTGCCAGTAGTGGAAACAGTTACAATGAGCAGTTCTTC. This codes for CASSGNSYNEQFF.